This paragraph covers one TCR beta chain sequence. This entry comes from a study of blood T cell repertoires in COVID-19. About the research overall: Acute and convalescent COVID-19 specimens originated in the United States, Italy and Spain. Nucleic acid was either cDNA or gDNA, and it came from T cells, B-cell-depleted T cells, or PBMCs.

This CDR3 comprises 12 residues. Trimming cost V 6 bases and J 3 bases, with 8 bases left between them. Germline V CDR1 and CDR2: SGHTA, FQGNSA. In the authors' methods: Estimates of nucleated cell counts were drawn from the amplification of reference gene primers. Clones were sequenced by immunoSEQ multiplex PCR, and TCRdb holds only the in-frame ones, with some missing. The V and J calls and clone size were taken over from that table, and D and trimming were inferred from the DNA. Seen here are some 140,000 clones, 65% to 80% observed once, and the top ten hold approximately 3.6%. The sample comprised peripheral blood. This TCR was sampled from a man aged 55 to 69 with acute or convalescent COVID-19. The genes are TRBV7-2 and TRBJ1-1; TRBD1 might be the D (5 bases). CDR3 in amino acids: CASSSGYTEAFF. For the CDR3, the DNA is TGTGCCAGCAGTTCAGGGTACACTGAAGCTTTCTTT.